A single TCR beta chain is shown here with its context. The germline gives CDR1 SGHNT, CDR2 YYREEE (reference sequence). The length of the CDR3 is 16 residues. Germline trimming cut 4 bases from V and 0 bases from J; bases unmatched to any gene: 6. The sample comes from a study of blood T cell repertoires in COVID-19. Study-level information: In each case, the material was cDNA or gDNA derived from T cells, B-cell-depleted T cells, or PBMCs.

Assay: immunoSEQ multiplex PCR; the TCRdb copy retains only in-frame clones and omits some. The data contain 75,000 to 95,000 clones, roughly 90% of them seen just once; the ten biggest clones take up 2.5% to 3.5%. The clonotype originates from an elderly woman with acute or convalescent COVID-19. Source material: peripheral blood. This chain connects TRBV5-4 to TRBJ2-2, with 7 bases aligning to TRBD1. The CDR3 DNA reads TGTGCCAGCAGCCCCGCGACAGGGCCGAACACCGGGGAGCTGTTTTTT. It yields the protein CASSPATGPNTGELFF.